This is a list of T cell receptor beta chains from one sample in a study of T cell changes during pregnancy in multiple sclerosis. The assay was immunoSEQ multiplex PCR, and TCRdb's table has in-frame clones only and misses some. The sample shows around 60,000 clones, over 85% of them seen only once. This material consisted of CD4+ T cells from peripheral blood mononuclear cells, taken before pregnancy. All receptors come from a female donor with multiple sclerosis, enrolled in a pregnancy study. Both conserved end residues are part of each CDR3. A D gene is named only where the DNA matches it firmly. Clone size is stated in some rows and not others, as once, few, many or a class when expanded.

V,length,D,size,J,DNA,CDR3
TRBV7-2,15,-,-,TRBJ2-2,TGTGCCAGCAGCCCCCGGGGGGCAGGGACCGGGGAGCTGTTTTTT,CASSPRGAGTGELFF
TRBV11-2,15,TRBD1,-,TRBJ2-7,TGTGCCAGCAGCTTAGTGTCAGGGGGTTCCTACGAGCAGTACTTC,CASSLVSGGSYEQYF
TRBV7-2,12,TRBD1,-,TRBJ2-1,TGTGCCAGCAGCTTCAGGGACAGGGAGCAGTTCTTC,CASSFRDREQFF
TRBV7-8,15,-,-,TRBJ1-5,TGTGCCAGCAGCTTAGCGGGGGGGCGTAATCAGCCCCAGCATTTT,CASSLAGGRNQPQHF
TRBV9,17,TRBD2,-,TRBJ2-1,TGTGCCAGCAGCGTAGGCGCGGGAGCCGGGGACGGAAATGAGCAGTTCTTC,CASSVGAGAGDGNEQFF
TRBV18,12,-,-,TRBJ1-4,TGTGCCAGCTCGACAGGACAGTTGAAACTGTTTTTT,CASSTGQLKLFF
TRBV2,14,TRBD1,-,TRBJ2-5,TGTGCCAGCAGCAACAGGGGTTTAGGGGAGACCCAGTACTTC,CASSNRGLGETQYF
TRBV4-3,15,TRBD1,-,TRBJ1-1,TGCGCCAGCAGCCAGACTACAGGGGGTCTAGCTGAAGCTTTCTTT,CASSQTTGGLAEAFF
TRBV11-1,17,TRBD2,-,TRBJ2-4,TGTGCCAGCAGTCAAGATGCCCCGGGACTAGCGGAAAACATTCAGTACTTC,CASSQDAPGLAENIQYF
TRBV20-1,11,-,-,TRBJ1-1,TGCAGTGCTGTCGCGGCCACTGAAGCTTTCTTT,CSAVAATEAFF
TRBV11-3,13,TRBD1,-,TRBJ2-7,TGTGCCATCGAGGGACAGGGGAGACACGAGCAGTACTTC,CAIEGQGRHEQYF
TRBV6-6,14,-,-,TRBJ2-1,TGTGCCAGCAGTCCCAACAGGTTAAACAATGAGCAGTTCTTC,CASSPNRLNNEQFF
TRBV6-5,14,-,-,TRBJ2-5,TGTGCCAGCAGTTTAAGACTAGGTCAGGAGACCCAGTACTTC,CASSLRLGQETQYF
TRBV7-9,13,-,once,TRBJ1-4,TGTGCCAGCAGCTTAAGCGGGGGGGAAAAACTGTTTTTT,CASSLSGGEKLFF
TRBV5-6,16,TRBD1,once,TRBJ2-1,TGTGCCAGCAGCTTCTTTCTGGACCAGGGGGTGAATGAGCAGTTCTTC,CASSFFLDQGVNEQFF
TRBV6-5,12,-,-,TRBJ1-3,TGTGCCAGCAGGGGGCCTGGAAACACCATATATTTT,CASRGPGNTIYF
TRBV1,14,-,-,TRBJ2-7,TGCACCAGCAGCCAAGAAGGGCTAGCGGGAGGGCAGTACTTC,CTSSQEGLAGGQYF
TRBV10-2,15,TRBD1,-,TRBJ2-2,TGCGCCAGCAGAGAGGACAGGGGGCGTGCCGGGGAGCTGTTTTTT,CASREDRGRAGELFF
TRBV25-1,14,-,-,TRBJ2-3,TGTGCCAGCAGTGAAAGGCATCTCGGGAGTACGCAGTATTTT,CASSERHLGSTQYF
TRBV7-9,14,-,-,TRBJ2-5,TGTGCCAGCAGCTTAGGTCAGCGGCAAGAGACCCAGTACTTC,CASSLGQRQETQYF
TRBV7-2,13,-,-,TRBJ2-7,TGTGCCAGCAGCTTTGGCTTGAACTACGAGCAGTACTTC,CASSFGLNYEQYF
TRBV27,13,TRBD1,-,TRBJ2-7,TGTGCCAGCAGCTGGGACAGCAGATACGAGCAGTACTTC,CASSWDSRYEQYF
TRBV7-2,18,TRBD2,-,TRBJ2-7,TGTGCCAGCAGCGCAGGGACTAGCGGGAGGGCCCAATCCTACGAGCAGTACTTC,CASSAGTSGRAQSYEQYF
TRBV28,16,TRBD2,-,TRBJ2-3,TGTGCCAGCACCCCCTTAGCGGGAGGGTGGTCAGATACGCAGTATTTT,CASTPLAGGWSDTQYF
TRBV14,14,TRBD2,-,TRBJ2-5,TGTGCCAGCAGACTTGGACTAGCTGGGGAGACCCAGTACTTC,CASRLGLAGETQYF
TRBV7-9,13,-,-,TRBJ2-7,TGTGCCAGCAGCCCCATAGCGGACTACGAGCAGTACTTC,CASSPIADYEQYF
TRBV11-3,15,TRBD1,-,TRBJ2-1,TGTGCCAGCAGCACAAAACAGGGGTACAACAATGAGCAGTTCTTC,CASSTKQGYNNEQFF
TRBV6-5,14,TRBD1,-,TRBJ1-4,TGTGCCAGCAGTCGGGGCGGGACAGATGTTAAACTGTTTTTT,CASSRGGTDVKLFF
TRBV28,14,TRBD2,-,TRBJ2-7,TGTGCCAGCAGTTTAGGCCAGGGAGGGTACGAGCAGTACTTC,CASSLGQGGYEQYF
TRBV29-1,14,TRBD1,once,TRBJ1-4,TGCAGCGCCCGACCGGGACAGGCTAATGAAAAACTGTTTTTT,CSARPGQANEKLFF
TRBV5-1,15,-,-,TRBJ2-7,TGCGCCAGCAGCTTGGGGCCGGGGTCCTCCTACGAGCAGTACTTC,CASSLGPGSSYEQYF
TRBV11-2,16,-,-,TRBJ1-2,TGTGCCAGCAGCCCAGAGGTCGTGACAGTCAACTATGGCTACACCTTC,CASSPEVVTVNYGYTF
TRBV9,14,TRBD1,-,TRBJ2-2,TGTGCCAGCGCACAGGGGGGCAACACCGGGGAGCTGTTTTTT,CASAQGGNTGELFF
TRBV18,15,TRBD1,-,TRBJ1-2,TGTGCCAGCTCACCACAGGGACAGCCTAACTATGGCTACACCTTC,CASSPQGQPNYGYTF
TRBV10-3,15,TRBD2,-,TRBJ2-1,TGTGCCATCAGCCCGTTTAGCGGGATATACAATGAGCAGTTCTTC,CAISPFSGIYNEQFF
TRBV6-6,15,TRBD1,-,TRBJ1-2,TGTGCCAGCAGGGCCGCAGGGGGCGATTTGTCTGGCTACACCTTC,CASRAAGGDLSGYTF
TRBV2,16,TRBD2,-,TRBJ2-5,TGTGCCAGCAGTGATTGGGGACTAGCGGGAGCAGAGACCCAGTACTTC,CASSDWGLAGAETQYF
TRBV5-1,14,-,-,TRBJ2-3,TGCGCCAGCAGCTCAGGGAGGGGGGACGATACGCAGTATTTT,CASSSGRGDDTQYF
TRBV18,11,-,-,TRBJ2-7,TGTGCCAGCTCACCAGGGGGGGAGCAGTACTTC,CASSPGGEQYF
TRBV28,14,TRBD1,once,TRBJ2-4,TGTGCCAGCAGTTTAGCGGACAGGGGGGACATTCAGTACTTC,CASSLADRGDIQYF
TRBV4-2,15,TRBD1,-,TRBJ1-1,TGTGCCAGCAGCCCACGGGGGACAGGGGTCACTGAAGCTTTCTTT,CASSPRGTGVTEAFF
TRBV10-2,14,TRBD1,once,TRBJ1-1,TGCGCCAGCAGTGAGTCACGGACAGGGAAAGGGGCTTTCTTT,CASSESRTGKGAFF
TRBV5-8,18,TRBD2,-,TRBJ2-1,TGTGCCAGCAGCCAGCAGGGACTAGCGGGTAACTCCTACAATGAGCAGTTCTTC,CASSQQGLAGNSYNEQFF
TRBV28,15,-,-,TRBJ1-3,TGTGCCAGCAGTTTTGGGGCAAGTGGTGGAAACACCATATATTTT,CASSFGASGGNTIYF
TRBV5-6,17,TRBD2,-,TRBJ2-1,TGTGCCAGCAGCCAACTCGGGCTAGCGGGAGGACACAATGAGCAGTTCTTC,CASSQLGLAGGHNEQFF
TRBV5-1,15,TRBD2,-,TRBJ2-1,TGCGCCAGCAGCTTGGCGTTAGCGGGAGTCAATGAGCAGTTCTTC,CASSLALAGVNEQFF
TRBV28,15,-,-,TRBJ1-3,TGTGCCAGCAGTCCCTACAGGAGCTCTGGAAACACCATATATTTT,CASSPYRSSGNTIYF
TRBV29-1,15,-,-,TRBJ2-2,TGCAGCGTTGGAGTGGTTAGCGGAAACACCGGGGAGCTGTTTTTT,CSVGVVSGNTGELFF
TRBV13,14,TRBD1,-,TRBJ2-7,TGTGCCAGCAGCTTACCAGGGGGCTCCTACGAGCAGTACTTC,CASSLPGGSYEQYF
TRBV4-3,17,TRBD2,-,TRBJ2-1,TGCGCCAGCAGCCAAGAGGCCGGGAGGTATTCCTACAATGAGCAGTTCTTC,CASSQEAGRYSYNEQFF
TRBV29-1,11,-,-,TRBJ2-7,TGCAGCGCGACAGTTAACTACGAGCAGTACTTC,CSATVNYEQYF
TRBV14,14,-,medium-sized,TRBJ1-1,TGTGCCAGCAGCCAAGGTGGCAGGAACACTGAAGCTTTCTTT,CASSQGGRNTEAFF
TRBV6-5,15,-,-,TRBJ2-5,TGTGCCAGCAGTTACTCGTGGGGGACTGGGGGGTTGGTGTACTTC,CASSYSWGTGGLVYF
TRBV11-2,16,-,-,TRBJ1-1,TGTGCCAGCATCAGTAACTCAGGGCGCATGAACACTGAAGCTTTCTTT,CASISNSGRMNTEAFF
TRBV4-1,16,TRBD2,-,TRBJ2-1,TGCGCCAGCAGCCAGGTTAGCGGGACCCCCCGGTTGGAGCAGTTCTTC,CASSQVSGTPRLEQFF